The 3 T cell receptor beta chains listed next were all sequenced from one sample in a study of blood T cell repertoires in COVID-19. Measured with immunoSEQ multiplex PCR; TCRdb has only the in-frame clones, and not every one. The table shows around 300,000 clones, with around 91% occurring only once. Sample: peripheral blood. All receptors come from a woman between 40 and 50 years old with COVID-19, enrolled during active disease.

The genes are TRBV23-1 and TRBJ1-5, with TRBD1 matching 10 bases. TRBV23-1 is an ORF; its function is uncertain. The junction had 12 bases not matched to a gene; V was cut back by 3 bases and J by 7 bases. The CDR3 runs to 17 residues. The CDR3 here is CASSQHITGTGVQPQHF. The CDR3 DNA reads TGCGCCAGCAGTCAGCATATCACCGGGACAGGGGTGCAGCCCCAGCATTTT.

The V and J genes are TRBV28 and TRBJ1-2; 7 bases map to TRBD1. Germline V gene sequence: CDR1 MDHEN, CDR2 SYDVKM. The CDR3 covers 14 residues. V shed 6 bases, J shed 9 bases, and the junction held 13 bases outside the gene matches. CDR3 sequence (DNA): TGTGCCAGCAGCCCCGACAGGGTGGTGTTACGCTACACCTTC. It is translated as CASSPDRVVLRYTF.

The chain couples TRBV27 to TRBJ1-1, with D unresolved. Germline lookup yields CDR1 MNHEY and CDR2 SMNVEV (reference sequence). This CDR3 has 17 amino acids. V was clipped by 4 bases and J by 1 base, with 19 bases between them. The CDR3 DNA is TGTGCCAGCAGTTCCTTTTGGGAGAATCGCGGGAACACTGAAGCTTTCTTT. Encoded protein: CASSSFWENRGNTEAFF.